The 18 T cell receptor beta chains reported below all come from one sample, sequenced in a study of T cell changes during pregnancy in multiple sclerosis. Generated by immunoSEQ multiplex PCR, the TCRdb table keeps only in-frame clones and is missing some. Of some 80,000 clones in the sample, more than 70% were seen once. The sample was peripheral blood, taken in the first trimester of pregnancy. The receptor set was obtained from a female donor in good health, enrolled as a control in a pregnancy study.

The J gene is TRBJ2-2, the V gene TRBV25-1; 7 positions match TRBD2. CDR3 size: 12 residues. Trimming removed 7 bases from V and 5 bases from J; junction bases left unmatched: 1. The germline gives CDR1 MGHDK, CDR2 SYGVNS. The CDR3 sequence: CASTAGTGELFF. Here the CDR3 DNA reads TGTGCCAGCACAGCGGGGACCGGGGAGCTGTTTTTT.

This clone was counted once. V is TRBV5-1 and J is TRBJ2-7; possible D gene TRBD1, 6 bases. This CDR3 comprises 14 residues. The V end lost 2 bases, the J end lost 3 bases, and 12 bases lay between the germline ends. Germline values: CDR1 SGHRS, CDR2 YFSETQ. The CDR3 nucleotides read TGCGCCAGCAGCTTTTCGACAGGTTACTACGAGCAGTACTTC. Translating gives CASSFSTGYYEQYF.

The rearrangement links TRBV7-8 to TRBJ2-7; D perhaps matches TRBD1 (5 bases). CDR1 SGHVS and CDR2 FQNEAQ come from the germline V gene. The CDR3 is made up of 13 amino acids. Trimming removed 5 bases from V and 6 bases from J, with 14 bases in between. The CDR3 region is CASSDVLGVEQYF. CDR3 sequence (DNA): TGTGCCAGCAGCGACGTTTTAGGGGTCGAGCAGTACTTC.

The CDR3 coding sequence is TGTGCCAGCAGCGCGGGACAGGGGGCTGAGACCCAGTACTTC. It encodes CASSAGQGAETQYF. The chain links TRBV5-4 to TRBJ2-5; 12 nucleotides line up with TRBD1. Germline V gene sequence: CDR1 SGHNT, CDR2 YYREEE (reference sequence). The ends lost 4 bases at V and 5 bases at J; junction bases unmatched: 3. This CDR3 is 14 amino acids long.

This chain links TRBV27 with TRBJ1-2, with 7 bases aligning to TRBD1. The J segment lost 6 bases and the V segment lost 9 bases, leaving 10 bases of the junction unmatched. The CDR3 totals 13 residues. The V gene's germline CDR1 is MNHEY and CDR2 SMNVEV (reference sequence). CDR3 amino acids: CASRDSRNHGYTF. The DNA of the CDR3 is TGTGCCAGTCGGGACAGTCGGAATCATGGCTACACCTTC.

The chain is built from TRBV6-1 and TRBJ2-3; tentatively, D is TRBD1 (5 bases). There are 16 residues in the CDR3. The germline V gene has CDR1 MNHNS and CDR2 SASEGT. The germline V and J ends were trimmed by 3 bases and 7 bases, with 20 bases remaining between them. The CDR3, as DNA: TGTGCCAGCAGTGAGAACGGGCAGGGTATAGTTTATACGCAGTATTTT. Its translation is CASSENGQGIVYTQYF.

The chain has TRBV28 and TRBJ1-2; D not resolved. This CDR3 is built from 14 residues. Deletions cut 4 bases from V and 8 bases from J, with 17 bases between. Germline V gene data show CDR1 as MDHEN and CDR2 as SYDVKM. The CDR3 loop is CASSSRLDLLGYTF. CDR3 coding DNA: TGTGCCAGCAGTTCCCGTTTGGACTTGTTAGGCTACACCTTC.

This chain's CDR3 is CASSSGGFMNTEAFF. DNA for the CDR3: TGTGCCAGCAGTTCCGGAGGCTTTATGAACACTGAAGCTTTCTTT. This sequence joins TRBV28 and TRBJ1-1; D call uncertain. Trimming cost V 4 bases and J 0 bases, with 12 bases left between them. The length of the CDR3 is 15 residues. The germline CDR1 and CDR2 sequences are MDHEN and SYDVKM.

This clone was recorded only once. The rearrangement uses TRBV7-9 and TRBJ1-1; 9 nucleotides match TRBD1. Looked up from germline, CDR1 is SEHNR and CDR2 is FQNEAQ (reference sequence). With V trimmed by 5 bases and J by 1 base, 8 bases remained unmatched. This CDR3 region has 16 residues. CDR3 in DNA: TGTGCCAGCAGCCCTTGGGGACAGGGAAAGAACACTGAAGCTTTCTTT. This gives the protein CASSPWGQGKNTEAFF. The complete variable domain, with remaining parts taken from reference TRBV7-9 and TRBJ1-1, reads DTGVSQNPRHKITKRGQNVTFRCDPISEHNRLYWYRQTLGQGPEFLTYFQNEAQLEKSRLLSDRFSAERPKGSFSTLEIQRTEQGDSAMYLCASSPWGQGKNTEAFFGQGTRLTVV.

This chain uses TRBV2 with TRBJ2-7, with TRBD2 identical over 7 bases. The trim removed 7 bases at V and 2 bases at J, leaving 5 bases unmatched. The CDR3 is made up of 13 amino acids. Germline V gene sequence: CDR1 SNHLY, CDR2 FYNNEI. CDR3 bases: TGTGCCAGCACCGGCAGCGGGACCTACGAGCAGTACTTC. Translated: CASTGSGTYEQYF.

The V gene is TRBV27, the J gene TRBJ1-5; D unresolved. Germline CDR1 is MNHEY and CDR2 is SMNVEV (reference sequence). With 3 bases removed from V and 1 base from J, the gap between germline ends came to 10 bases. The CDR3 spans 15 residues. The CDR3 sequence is CASSFGVRSNQPQHF. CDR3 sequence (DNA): TGTGCCAGCAGTTTCGGGGTTAGGAGCAATCAGCCCCAGCATTTT.

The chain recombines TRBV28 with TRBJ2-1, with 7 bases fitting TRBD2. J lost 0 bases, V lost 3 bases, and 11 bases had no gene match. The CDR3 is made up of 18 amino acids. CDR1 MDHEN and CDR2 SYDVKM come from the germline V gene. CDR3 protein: CASSFFSGRRSSYNEQFF. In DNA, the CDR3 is TGTGCCAGCAGTTTCTTTAGCGGGCGGCGTAGCTCCTACAATGAGCAGTTCTTC. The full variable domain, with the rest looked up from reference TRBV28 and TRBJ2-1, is DVKVTQSSRYLVKRTGEKVFLECVQDMDHENMFWYRQDPGLGLRLIYFSYDVKMKEKGDIPEGYSVSREKKERFSLILESASTNQTSMYLCASSFFSGRRSSYNEQFFGPGTRLTVL.

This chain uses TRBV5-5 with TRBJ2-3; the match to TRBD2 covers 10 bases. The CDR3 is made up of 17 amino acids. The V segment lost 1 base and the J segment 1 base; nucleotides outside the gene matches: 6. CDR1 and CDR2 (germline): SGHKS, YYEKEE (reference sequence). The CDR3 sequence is CASSLRFLAGGTDTQYF. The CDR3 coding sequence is TGTGCCAGCAGCTTGCGGTTTCTAGCGGGAGGCACAGATACGCAGTATTTT.

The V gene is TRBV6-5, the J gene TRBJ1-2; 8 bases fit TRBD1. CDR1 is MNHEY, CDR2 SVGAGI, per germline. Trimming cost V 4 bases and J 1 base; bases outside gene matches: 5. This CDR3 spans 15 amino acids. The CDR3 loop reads CASSFQGARNYGYTF. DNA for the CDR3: TGTGCCAGCAGTTTTCAGGGGGCGCGTAACTATGGCTACACCTTC.

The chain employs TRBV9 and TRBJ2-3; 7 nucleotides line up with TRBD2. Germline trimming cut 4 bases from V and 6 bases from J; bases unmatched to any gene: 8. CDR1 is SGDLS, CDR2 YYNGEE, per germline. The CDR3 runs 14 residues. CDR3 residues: CASSPRTSFDTQYF. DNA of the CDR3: TGTGCCAGCAGCCCCCGGACTAGTTTTGATACGCAGTATTTT.

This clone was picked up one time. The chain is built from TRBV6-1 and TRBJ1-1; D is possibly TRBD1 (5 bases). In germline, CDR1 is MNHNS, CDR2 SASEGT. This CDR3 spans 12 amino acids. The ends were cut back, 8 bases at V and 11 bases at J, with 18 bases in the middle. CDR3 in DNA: TGTGCCAGCGGGGGGTCACAATTGGAGGCTTTCTTT. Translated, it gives CASGGSQLEAFF.

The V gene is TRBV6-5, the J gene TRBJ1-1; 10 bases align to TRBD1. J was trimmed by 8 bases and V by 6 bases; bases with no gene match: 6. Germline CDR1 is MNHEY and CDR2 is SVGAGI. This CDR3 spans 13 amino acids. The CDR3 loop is CASSRTGGTEAFF. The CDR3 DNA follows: TGTGCCAGCAGCCGGACAGGGGGGACCGAAGCTTTCTTT.

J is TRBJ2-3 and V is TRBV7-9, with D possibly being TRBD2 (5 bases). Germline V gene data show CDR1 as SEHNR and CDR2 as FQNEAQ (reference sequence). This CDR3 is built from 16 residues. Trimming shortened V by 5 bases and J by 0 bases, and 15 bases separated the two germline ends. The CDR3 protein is CASSRWQTTSTDTQYF. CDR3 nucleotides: TGTGCCAGCAGCCGGTGGCAGACTACTAGCACAGATACGCAGTATTTT.